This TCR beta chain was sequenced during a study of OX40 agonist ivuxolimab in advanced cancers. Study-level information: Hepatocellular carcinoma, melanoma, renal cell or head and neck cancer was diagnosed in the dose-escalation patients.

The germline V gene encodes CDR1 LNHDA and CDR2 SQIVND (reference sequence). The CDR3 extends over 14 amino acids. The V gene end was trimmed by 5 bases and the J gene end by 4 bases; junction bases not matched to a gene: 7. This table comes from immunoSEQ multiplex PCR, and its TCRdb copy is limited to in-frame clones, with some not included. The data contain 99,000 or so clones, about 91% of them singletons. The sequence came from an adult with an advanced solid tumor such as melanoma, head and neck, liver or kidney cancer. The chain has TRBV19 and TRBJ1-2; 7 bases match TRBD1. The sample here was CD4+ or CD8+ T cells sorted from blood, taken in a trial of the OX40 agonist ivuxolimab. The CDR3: CASSSRQGGYGYTF. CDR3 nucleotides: TGTGCCAGTAGTTCTAGACAGGGCGGCTATGGCTACACCTTC. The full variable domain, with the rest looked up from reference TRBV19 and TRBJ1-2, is DGGITQSPKYLFRKEGQNVTLSCEQNLNHDAMYWYRQDPGQGLRLIYYSQIVNDFQKGDIAEGYSVSREKKESFPLTVTSAQKNPTAFYLCASSSRQGGYGYTFGSGTRLTVV.